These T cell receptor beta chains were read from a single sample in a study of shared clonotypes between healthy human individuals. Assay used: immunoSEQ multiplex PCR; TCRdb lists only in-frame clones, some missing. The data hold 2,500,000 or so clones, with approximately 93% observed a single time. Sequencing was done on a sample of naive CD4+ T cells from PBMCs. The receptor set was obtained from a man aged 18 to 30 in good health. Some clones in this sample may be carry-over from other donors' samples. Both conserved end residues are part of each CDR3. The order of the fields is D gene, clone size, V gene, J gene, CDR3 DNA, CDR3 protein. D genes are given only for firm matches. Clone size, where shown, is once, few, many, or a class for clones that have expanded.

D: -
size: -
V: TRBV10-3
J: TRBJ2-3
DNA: TGTGCCACCACTTCGCGGCCAGATACGCAGTATTTT
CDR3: CATTSRPDTQYF

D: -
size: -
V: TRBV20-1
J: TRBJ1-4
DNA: TGCAGTGCCTCAGGGGAAAAACTGTTTTTT
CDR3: CSASGEKLFF

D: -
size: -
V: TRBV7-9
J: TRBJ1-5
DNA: TGTGCCAGCAGCTCTGTCCAGGGCAATCAGCCCCAGCATTTT
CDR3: CASSSVQGNQPQHF

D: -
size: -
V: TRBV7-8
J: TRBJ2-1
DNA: TGTGCCAGCAGCCCCCAGCTGTACAATGAGCAGTTCTTC
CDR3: CASSPQLYNEQFF

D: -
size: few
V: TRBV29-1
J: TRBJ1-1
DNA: TGCAGCGTGGTCAGGGTCTTGAACACTGAAGCTTTCTTT
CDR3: CSVVRVLNTEAFF

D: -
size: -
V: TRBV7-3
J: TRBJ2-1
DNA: TGTGCCAGCAGCCCACAGTCCTGGGACAATGAGCAGTTCTTC
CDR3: CASSPQSWDNEQFF

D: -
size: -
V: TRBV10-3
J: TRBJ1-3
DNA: TGTGCCATCAGTGAGTCTGCCGGAGCAAACACCATATATTTT
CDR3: CAISESAGANTIYF

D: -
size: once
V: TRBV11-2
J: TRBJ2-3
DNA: TGTGCCAGCAGCTTAGGACTACTAAACACAGATACGCAGTATTTT
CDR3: CASSLGLLNTDTQYF

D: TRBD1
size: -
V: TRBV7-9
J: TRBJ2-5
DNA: TGTGCCAGCAGCTCCTGGGACAGAAATTCTCAAGAGACCCAGTACTTC
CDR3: CASSSWDRNSQETQYF

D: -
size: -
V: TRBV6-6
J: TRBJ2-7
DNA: TGTGCCAGCAGATTAGCCCGGACCCTCTCCTACGAGCAGTACTTC
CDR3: CASRLARTLSYEQYF

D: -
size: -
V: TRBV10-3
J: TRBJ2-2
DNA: TGTGCCATCAGTGAGTCGAATCGAGCGTTCACCGGGGAGCTGTTTTTT
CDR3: CAISESNRAFTGELFF

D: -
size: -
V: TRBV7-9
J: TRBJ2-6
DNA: TGTGCCAGCAGCCTTCCGTCGAGGGCCAACGTCCTGACTTTC
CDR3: CASSLPSRANVLTF

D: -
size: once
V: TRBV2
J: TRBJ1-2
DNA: TGTGCCAGCTCACTAGCTAACTATGGCTACACCTTC
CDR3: CASSLANYGYTF

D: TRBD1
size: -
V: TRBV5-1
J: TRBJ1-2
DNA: TGCGCCAGCAGCCTCCGGACAGGGTCCTATGGCTACACCTTC
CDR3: CASSLRTGSYGYTF

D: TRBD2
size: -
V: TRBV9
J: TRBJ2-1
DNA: TGTGCCAGCAGCGTAGGAACTAGCGGGCAGTTCTTC
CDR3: CASSVGTSGQFF

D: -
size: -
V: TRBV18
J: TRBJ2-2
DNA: TGTGCCAGCTCACAGATGTCCACCGGGGAGCTGTTTTTT
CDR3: CASSQMSTGELFF

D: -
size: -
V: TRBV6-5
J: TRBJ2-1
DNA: TGTGCCAGCAGTTACGTGGGGTTCCACAATGAGCAGTTCTTC
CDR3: CASSYVGFHNEQFF

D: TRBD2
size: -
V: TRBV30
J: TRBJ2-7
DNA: TGTGCCTGGGGGACTAGCGGGAGTTCGTACGAGCAGTACTTC
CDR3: CAWGTSGSSYEQYF

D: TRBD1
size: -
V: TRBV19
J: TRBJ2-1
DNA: TGTGCCAGTAGCCGTACAGGGGGAAGGCTCTACAATGAGCAGTTCTTC
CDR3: CASSRTGGRLYNEQFF

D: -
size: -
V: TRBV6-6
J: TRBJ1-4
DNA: TGTGCCAGCAGTTATCAGAGGTCGAATGAAAAACTGTTTTTT
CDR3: CASSYQRSNEKLFF

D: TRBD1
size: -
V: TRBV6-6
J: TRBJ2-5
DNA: TGTGCCAGCCGGGACAGGCGATTCCTACTTCAAGAGACCCAGTACTTC
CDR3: CASRDRRFLLQETQYF

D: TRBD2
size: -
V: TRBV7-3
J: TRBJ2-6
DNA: TGTGCCAGCAGCGCTAGCGGAGCTGGGGCCAACGTCCTGACTTTC
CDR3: CASSASGAGANVLTF

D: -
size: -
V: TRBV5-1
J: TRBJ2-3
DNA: TGCGCCAGCAGCTTCGCTAGCACCACAGATACGCAGTATTTT
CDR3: CASSFASTTDTQYF

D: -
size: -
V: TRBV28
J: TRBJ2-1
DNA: TGTGCCAGCTCCCCTGGATCCTACAATGAGCAGTTCTTC
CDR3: CASSPGSYNEQFF

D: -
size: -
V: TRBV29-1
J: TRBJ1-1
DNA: TGCAGCGTGGAACTCTCGGAGAACACTGAAGCTTTCTTT
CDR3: CSVELSENTEAFF

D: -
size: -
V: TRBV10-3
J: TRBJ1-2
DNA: TGTGCCATCAACGCCGGGACAAGGGACGGCTATGGCTACACCTTC
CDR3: CAINAGTRDGYGYTF

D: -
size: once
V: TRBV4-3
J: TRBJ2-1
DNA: TGCGCCAGCAGCCAAGTTGGAAGTTGGTATCCAGACTCCTACAATGAGCAGTTCTTC
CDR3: CASSQVGSWYPDSYNEQFF

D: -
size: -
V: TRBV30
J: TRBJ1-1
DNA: TGTGCCTGGAGTGTAGAACAGACTGAAGCTTTCTTT
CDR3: CAWSVEQTEAFF

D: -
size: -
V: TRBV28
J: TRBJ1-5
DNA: TGTGCCAGCAGAGGAGCGGGGGTTTTCAATCAGCCCCAGCATTTT
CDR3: CASRGAGVFNQPQHF

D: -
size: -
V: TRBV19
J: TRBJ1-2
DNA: TGTGCCAGTAGTATTGGTTACATTGAGGATGGCTACACCTTT
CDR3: CASSIGYIEDGYTF

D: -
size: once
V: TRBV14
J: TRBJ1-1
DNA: TGTGCCAGCAGCCGACAGATCTCGGCGAGGAACACTGAAGCTTTCTTT
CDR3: CASSRQISARNTEAFF

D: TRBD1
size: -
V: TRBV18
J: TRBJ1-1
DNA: TGTGCCAGCTCAAGTACAGGGGCGCGAACCACTGAAGCTTTCTTT
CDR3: CASSSTGARTTEAFF

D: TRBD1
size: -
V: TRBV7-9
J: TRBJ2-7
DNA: TGTGCCAGCAGCGCCCGACAGGGGAGAGACGAGCAGTACTTC
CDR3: CASSARQGRDEQYF

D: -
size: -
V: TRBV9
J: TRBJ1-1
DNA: TGTGCCAGCAGCGTCACCATGAACACTGAAGCTTTCTTT
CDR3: CASSVTMNTEAFF

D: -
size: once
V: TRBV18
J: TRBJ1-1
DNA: TGTGCCAGCTCACCAGCGGCTTCCGTCACTGAAGCTTTCTTT
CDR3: CASSPAASVTEAFF

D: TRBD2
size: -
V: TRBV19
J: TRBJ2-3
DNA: TGTGCCAGTAGTAAGCTAGCGGCCTCTAGCACAGATACGCAGTATTTT
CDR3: CASSKLAASSTDTQYF

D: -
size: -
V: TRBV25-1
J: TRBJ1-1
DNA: TGTGCCAGCGGGGAACCCGGCCGGGGTGAAGCTTTCTTT
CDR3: CASGEPGRGEAFF

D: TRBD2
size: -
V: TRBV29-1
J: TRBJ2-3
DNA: TGCAGCGTTGAAGATGCCAGCGGGAGTATAGATACGCAGTATTTT
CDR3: CSVEDASGSIDTQYF

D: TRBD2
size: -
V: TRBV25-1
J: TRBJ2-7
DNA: TGTGCCAGCAGTGATACAACTAGCGGGAGTTTATACGAGCAGTACTTC
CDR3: CASSDTTSGSLYEQYF

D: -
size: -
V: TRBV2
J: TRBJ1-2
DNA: TGTGCCAGCAGTGGCCCCGGGACGGTGTATGGCTACACCTTC
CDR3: CASSGPGTVYGYTF

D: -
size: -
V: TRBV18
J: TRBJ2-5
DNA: TGTGCCAGCTCACAAGACCCTGGGGAGACCCAGTACTTC
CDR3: CASSQDPGETQYF

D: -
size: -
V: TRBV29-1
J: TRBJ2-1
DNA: TGCAGCGTTCATCAGGAGGCGAGCTCCTACAATGAGCAGTTCTTC
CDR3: CSVHQEASSYNEQFF

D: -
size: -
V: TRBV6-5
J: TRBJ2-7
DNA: TGTGCCAGCAAGAGGATGAACTCCTACGAGCAGTACTTC
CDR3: CASKRMNSYEQYF

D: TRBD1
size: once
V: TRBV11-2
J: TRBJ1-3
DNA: TGTGCCAGCAGCCAGGGGGGGTCCGGAAACACCATATATTTT
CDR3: CASSQGGSGNTIYF

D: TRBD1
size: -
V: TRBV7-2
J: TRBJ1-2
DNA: TGTGCCAGCAGCCCCAGGGGGCGTCGAGGTGGCTACACCTTC
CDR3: CASSPRGRRGGYTF

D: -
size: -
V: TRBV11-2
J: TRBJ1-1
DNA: TGTGCCAGCAGCTTAGGGACTGAAGCTTTCTTT
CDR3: CASSLGTEAFF

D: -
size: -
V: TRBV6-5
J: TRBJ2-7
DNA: TGTGCCAGCACCGTTCTTTCCCCCTACGAGCAGTACTTC
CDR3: CASTVLSPYEQYF

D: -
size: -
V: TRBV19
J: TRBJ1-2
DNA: TGTGCCAGTACCAATGGGATCCGGGTCTATGGCTACACCTTC
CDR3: CASTNGIRVYGYTF

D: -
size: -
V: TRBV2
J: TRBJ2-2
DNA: TGTGCCAGCAGGGGGCCTTTGGGCTCCCGCCGAGGCGGGGAGCTGTTTTTT
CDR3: CASRGPLGSRRGGELFF